This T cell receptor (beta chain) was captured by sequencing in a study of a mutant IDH1 vaccine in newly diagnosed glioma. Across the study: Treated patients, averaging roughly 40 years, were approximately 60% male and around 38% female. Study-level points and caveats: Variations in leading peripheral T cell clonotypes appeared to have no connection with pseudoprogression.

Note on this clone: Its cognate antigen is unknown.

Time point in this sample: week 5, during vaccination. Vaccination comprised doses that each held 300 ug of mutant IDH1 20-mer peptide, plus topical imiquimod. V was pared by 0 bases and J by 1 base, with 10 bases between. Germline CDR1 is SGHRS and CDR2 is YFSETQ. This CDR3 comprises 15 residues. Using immunoSEQ multiplex PCR, the repertoire was profiled, and TCRdb retains in-frame clones only, with some absent. Among approximately 25,000 clones listed, approximately 80% were seen once. The source is a man aged 35 to 55 with glioma. The rearrangement joins TRBV5-1 to TRBJ1-1; perhaps TRBD1 as D (6 bases). The sequencing used PBMCs, collected from a glioma patient whose treatment included an IDH1 peptide vaccine. This CDR3 reads CASSLDGQRNTEAFF. The CDR3 DNA reads TGCGCCAGCAGCTTGGACGGACAGAGGAACACTGAAGCTTTCTTT.